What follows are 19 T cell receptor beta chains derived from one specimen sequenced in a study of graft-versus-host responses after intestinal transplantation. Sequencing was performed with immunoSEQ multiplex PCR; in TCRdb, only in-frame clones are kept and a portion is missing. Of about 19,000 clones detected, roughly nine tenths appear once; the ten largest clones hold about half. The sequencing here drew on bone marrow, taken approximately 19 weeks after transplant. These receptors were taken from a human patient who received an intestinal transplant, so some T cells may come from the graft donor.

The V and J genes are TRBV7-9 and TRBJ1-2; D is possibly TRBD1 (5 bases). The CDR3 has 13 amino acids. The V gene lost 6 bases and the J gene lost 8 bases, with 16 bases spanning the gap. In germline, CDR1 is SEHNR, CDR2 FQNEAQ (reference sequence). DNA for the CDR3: TGTGCCAGCAGGTCGACTATTACAGGCGGCTACACCTTC. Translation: CASRSTITGGYTF.

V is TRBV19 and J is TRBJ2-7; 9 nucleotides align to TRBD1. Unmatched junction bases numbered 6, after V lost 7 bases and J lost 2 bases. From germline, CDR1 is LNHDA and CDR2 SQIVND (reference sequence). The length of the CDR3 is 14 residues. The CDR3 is CASTRGQGPYEQYF. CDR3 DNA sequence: TGTGCCAGTACCCGGGGACAGGGACCCTACGAGCAGTACTTC.

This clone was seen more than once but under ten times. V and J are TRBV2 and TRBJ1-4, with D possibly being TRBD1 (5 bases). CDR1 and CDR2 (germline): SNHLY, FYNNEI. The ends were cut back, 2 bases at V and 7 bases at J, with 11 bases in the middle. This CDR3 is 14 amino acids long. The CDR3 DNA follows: TGTGCCAGCAGTGAACAGGGCTCGACTGAAAAACTGTTTTTT. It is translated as CASSEQGSTEKLFF.

CDR3 sequence reads: CASSLTGSNYGYTF. CDR3 in DNA: TGTGCCAGTAGTCTAACCGGGAGTAACTATGGCTACACCTTC. The chain combines TRBV19 with TRBJ1-2; D unresolved. CDR1 LNHDA and CDR2 SQIVND come from the germline V gene (reference sequence). CDR3 length: 14 amino acids. The V end lost 5 bases, the J end lost 1 base, and 11 bases lay between the germline ends.

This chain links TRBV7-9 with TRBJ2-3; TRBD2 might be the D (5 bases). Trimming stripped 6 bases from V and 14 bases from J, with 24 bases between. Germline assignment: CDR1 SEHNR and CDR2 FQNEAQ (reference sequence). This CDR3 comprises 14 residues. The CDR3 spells CASSSRGAEHKGYF. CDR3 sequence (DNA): TGTGCCAGCAGTTCCCGGGGAGCGGAGCATAAGGGGTATTTT.

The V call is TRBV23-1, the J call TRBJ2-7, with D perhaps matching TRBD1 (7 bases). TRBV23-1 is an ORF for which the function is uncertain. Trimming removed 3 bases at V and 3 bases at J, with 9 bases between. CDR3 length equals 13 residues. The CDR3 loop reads CASSHQGGYEQYF. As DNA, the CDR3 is TGCGCCAGCAGTCACCAGGGGGGCTACGAGCAGTACTTC.

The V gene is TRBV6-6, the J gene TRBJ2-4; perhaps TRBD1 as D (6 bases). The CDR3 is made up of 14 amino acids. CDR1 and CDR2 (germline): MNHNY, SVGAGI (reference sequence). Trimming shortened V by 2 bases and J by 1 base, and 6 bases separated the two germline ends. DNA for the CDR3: TGTGCCAGCAGTTACGACAGGGCCAAAAACATTCAGTACTTC. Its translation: CASSYDRAKNIQYF.

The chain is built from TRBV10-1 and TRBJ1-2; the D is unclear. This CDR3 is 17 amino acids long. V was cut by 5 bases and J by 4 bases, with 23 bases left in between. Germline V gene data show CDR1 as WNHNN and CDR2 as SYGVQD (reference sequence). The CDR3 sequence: CASSLVLGSRKTYGYTF. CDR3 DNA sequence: TGCGCCAGCAGTCTAGTGTTAGGATCGCGAAAGACCTATGGCTACACCTTC.

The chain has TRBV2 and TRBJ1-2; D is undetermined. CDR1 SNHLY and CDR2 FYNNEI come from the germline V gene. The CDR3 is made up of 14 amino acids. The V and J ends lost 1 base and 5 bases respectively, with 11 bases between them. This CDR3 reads CASSEDGVRYGYTF. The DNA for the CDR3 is TGTGCCAGCAGTGAAGACGGGGTCCGGTATGGCTACACCTTC.

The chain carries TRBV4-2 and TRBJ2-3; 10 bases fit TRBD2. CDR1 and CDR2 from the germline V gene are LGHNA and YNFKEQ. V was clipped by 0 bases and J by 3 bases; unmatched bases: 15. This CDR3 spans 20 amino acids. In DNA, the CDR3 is TGTGCCAGCAGCCAAGACCGGGGAGCGGGAGGGAGTGTAGGGACAGATACGCAGTATTTT. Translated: CASSQDRGAGGSVGTDTQYF.

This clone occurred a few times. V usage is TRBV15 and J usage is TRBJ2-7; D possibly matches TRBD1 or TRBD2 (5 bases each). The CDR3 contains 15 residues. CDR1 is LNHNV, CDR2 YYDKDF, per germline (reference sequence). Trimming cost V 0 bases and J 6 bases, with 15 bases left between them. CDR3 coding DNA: TGTGCCACCAGCAGAGATAGCGTCAGGGTGGGCGAGCAGTACTTC. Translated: CATSRDSVRVGEQYF.

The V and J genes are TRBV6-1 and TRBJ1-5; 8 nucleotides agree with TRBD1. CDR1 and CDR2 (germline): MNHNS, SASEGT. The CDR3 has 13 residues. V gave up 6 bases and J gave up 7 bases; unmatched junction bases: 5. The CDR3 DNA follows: TGTGCCAGCAGCCTAAACAGGGGGCAGCCCCAGCATTTT. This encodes CASSLNRGQPQHF.

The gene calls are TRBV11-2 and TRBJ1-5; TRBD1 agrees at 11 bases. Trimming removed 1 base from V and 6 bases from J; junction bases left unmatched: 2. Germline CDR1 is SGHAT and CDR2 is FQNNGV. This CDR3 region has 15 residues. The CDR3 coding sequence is TGTGCCAGCAGCTTAGGGACAGGGGGCCTTCAGCCCCAGCATTTT. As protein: CASSLGTGGLQPQHF. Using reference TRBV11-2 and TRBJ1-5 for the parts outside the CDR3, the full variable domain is EAGVAQSPRYKIIEKRQSVAFWCNPISGHATLYWYQQILGQGPKLLIQFQNNGVVDDSQLPKDRFSAERLKGVDSTLKIQPAKLEDSAVYLCASSLGTGGLQPQHFGDGTRLSIL.

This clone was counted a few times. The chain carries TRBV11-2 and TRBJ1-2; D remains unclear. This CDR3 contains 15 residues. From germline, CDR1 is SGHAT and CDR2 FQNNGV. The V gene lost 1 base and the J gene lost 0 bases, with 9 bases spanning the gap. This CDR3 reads CASSLGVRANYGYTF. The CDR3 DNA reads TGTGCCAGCAGCTTAGGGGTTCGGGCTAACTATGGCTACACCTTC.

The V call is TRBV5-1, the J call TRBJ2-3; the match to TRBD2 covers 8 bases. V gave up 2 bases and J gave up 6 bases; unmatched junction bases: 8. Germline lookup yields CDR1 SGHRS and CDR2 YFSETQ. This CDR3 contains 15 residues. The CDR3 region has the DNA TGCGCCAGCAGCTTTCAGGGACTAGAGGTGGATACGCAGTATTTT. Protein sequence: CASSFQGLEVDTQYF.

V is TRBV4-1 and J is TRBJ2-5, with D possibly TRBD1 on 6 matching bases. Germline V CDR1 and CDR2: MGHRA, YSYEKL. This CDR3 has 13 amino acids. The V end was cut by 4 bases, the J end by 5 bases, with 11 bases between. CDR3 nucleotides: TGCGCCAGCAGCCCCTACAGGGCGGAGACCCAGTACTTC. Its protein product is CASSPYRAETQYF.

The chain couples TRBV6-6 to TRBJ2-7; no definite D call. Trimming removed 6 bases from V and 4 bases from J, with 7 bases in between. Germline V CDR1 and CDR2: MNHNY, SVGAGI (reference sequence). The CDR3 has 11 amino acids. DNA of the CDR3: TGTGCCAGCAGAGAGAATTACGAGCAGTACTTC. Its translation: CASRENYEQYF.

Here the CDR3 DNA reads TGTGCCAGCAGCTGGGTGTCCTACGAGCAGTACTTC. It yields the protein CASSWVSYEQYF. The rearrangement links TRBV7-8 to TRBJ2-7; D uncertain. In germline, CDR1 is SGHVS, CDR2 FQNEAQ. This CDR3 region has 12 residues. V gave up 4 bases and J gave up 1 base, with 5 bases separating them.

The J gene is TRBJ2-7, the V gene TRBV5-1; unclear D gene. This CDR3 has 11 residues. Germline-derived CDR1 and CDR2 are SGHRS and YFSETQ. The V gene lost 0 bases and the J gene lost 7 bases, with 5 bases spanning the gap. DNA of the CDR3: TGCGCCAGCAGCTTGGCTCGGGAGCAGTACTTC. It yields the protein CASSLAREQYF. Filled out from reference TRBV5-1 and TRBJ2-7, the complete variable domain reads KAGVTQTPRYLIKTRGQQVTLSCSPISGHRSVSWYQQTPGQGLQFLFEYFSETQRNKGNFPGRFSGRQFSNSRSEMNVSTLELGDSALYLCASSLAREQYFGPGTRLTVT.